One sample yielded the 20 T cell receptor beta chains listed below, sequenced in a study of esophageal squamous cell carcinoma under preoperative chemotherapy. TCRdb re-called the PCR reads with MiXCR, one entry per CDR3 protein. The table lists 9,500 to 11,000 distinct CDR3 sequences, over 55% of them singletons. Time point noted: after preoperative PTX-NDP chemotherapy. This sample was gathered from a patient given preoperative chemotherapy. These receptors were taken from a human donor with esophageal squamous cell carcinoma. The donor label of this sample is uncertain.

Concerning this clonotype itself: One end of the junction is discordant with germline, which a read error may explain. This chain's CDR3 is CASSELGLRATDMQYF. The CDR3 DNA is TGTGCCAGCAGTGAATTGGGGCTGAGAGCCACAGATATGCAGTACTTT. The chain uses TRBV6-1 and TRBJ2-3, with D possibly TRBD1 on 5 matching bases. Per germline, CDR1 MNHNS and CDR2 SASEGT. This CDR3 spans 16 amino acids.

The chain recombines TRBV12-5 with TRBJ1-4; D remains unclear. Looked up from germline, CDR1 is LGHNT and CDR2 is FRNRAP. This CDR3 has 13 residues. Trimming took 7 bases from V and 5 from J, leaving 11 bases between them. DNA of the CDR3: TGTGCTAGTGTTGCCGGGTCCAATGAAAAACTGTTTTTT. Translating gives CASVAGSNEKLFF.

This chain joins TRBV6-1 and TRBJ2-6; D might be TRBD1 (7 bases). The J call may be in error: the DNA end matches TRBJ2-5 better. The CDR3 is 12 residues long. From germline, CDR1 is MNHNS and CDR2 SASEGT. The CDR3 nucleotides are TGTGCCAGCAGGACAGGGAGGAAGACCCAGTACTTC. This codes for CASRTGRKTQYF.

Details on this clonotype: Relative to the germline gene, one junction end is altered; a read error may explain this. CDR3 nucleotide sequence: TGTGCTAGCAGCTTAGAACCGGGACTAGCGGGCACCGGGGAGCTGTTTTTT. It yields the protein CASSLEPGLAGTGELFF. The chain carries TRBV7-7 and TRBJ2-2; 12 positions match TRBD2. The CDR3 loop spans 17 amino acids. Germline V gene lookup returns CDR1 SSHAT and CDR2 FNYEAQ (reference sequence). The whole variable domain, remainder taken from reference TRBV7-7 and TRBJ2-2, is GAGVSQSPRYKVTKRGQDVTLRCDPISSHATLYWYQQALGQGPEFLTYFNYEAQPDKSGLPSDRFSAERPEGSISTLTIQRTEQRDSAMYRCASSLEPGLAGTGELFFGEGSRLTVL.

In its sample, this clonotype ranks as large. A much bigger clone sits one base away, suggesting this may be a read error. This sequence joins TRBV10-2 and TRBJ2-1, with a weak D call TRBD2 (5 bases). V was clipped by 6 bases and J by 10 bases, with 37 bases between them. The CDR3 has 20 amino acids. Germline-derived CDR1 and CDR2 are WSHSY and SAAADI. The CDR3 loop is CASREPNGLADTGLMGEQFF. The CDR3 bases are TGCGCCAGCAGGGAGCCTAACGGACTGGCCGATACTGGGCTCATGGGCGAGCAGTTCTTC.

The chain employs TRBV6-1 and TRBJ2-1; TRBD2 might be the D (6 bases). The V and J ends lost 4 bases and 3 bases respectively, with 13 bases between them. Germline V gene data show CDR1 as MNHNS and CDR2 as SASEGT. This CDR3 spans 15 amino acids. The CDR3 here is CASSGDSGSYNEQFF. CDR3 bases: TGTGCCAGCAGTGGCGATAGCGGAAGCTACAATGAGCAGTTCTTC.

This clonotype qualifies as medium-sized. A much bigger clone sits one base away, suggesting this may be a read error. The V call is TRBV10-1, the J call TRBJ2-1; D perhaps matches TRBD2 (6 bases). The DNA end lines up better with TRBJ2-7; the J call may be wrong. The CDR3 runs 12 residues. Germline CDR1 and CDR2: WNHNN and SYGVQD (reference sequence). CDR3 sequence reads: CAISPGRSEQYF. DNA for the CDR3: TGCGCCATCTCACCTGGGAGGAGTGAGCAGTACTTC.

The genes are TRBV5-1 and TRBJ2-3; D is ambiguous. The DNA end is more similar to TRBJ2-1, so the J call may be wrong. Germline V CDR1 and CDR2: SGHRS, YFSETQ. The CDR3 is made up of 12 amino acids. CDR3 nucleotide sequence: TGCGCCAGCAGCCAAGGCATCCGTGAGCAGTTCTTC. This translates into CASSQGIREQFF.

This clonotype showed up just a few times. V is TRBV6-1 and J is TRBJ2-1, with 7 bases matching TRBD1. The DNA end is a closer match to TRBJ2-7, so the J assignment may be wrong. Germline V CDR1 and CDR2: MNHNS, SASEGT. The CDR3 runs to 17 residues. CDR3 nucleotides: TGTGCCAGCCCCGATCGTTCAGGGGGTAAGGCCTACAATGAGCAGTACTTC. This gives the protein CASPDRSGGKAYNEQYF.

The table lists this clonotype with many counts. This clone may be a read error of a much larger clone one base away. CDR3 loop: CASSSSGSIYEQFF. Written as DNA, the CDR3 is TGTGCCAGCAGCTCTAGCGGGAGTATCTACGAGCAGTTCTTC. The chain uses TRBV7-2 and TRBJ2-1, with TRBD2 matching 10 bases. CDR3 length: 14 residues. From germline, CDR1 is SGHTA and CDR2 FQGNSA. Germline trimming cut 4 bases from V and 10 bases from J; bases unmatched to any gene: 7.

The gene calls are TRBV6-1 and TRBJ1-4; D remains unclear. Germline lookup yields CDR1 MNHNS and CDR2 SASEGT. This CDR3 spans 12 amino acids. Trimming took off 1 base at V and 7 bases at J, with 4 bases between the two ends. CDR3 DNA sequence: TGTGCCAGCAGTGAAGTGGCTGAAAAACTGTTTTTT. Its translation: CASSEVAEKLFF.

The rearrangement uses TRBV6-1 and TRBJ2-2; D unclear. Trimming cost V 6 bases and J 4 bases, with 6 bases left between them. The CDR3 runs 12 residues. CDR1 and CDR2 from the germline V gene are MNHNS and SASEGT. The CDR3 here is CASSPFTGELFF. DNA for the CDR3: TGTGCCAGCAGCCCCTTCACCGGGGAGCTGTTTTTT.

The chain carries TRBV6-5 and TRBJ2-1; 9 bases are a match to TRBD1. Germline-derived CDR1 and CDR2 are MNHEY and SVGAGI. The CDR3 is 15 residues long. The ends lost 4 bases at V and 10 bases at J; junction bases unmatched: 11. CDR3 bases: TGTGCCAGCAGTTCCTCCGGGACAGGGACCTACGAGCAGTTCTTC. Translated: CASSSSGTGTYEQFF.

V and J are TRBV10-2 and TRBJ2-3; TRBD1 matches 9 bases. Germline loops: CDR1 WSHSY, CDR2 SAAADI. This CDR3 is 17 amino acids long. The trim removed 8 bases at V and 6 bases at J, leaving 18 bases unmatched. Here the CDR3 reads CASGRGQGTPASDTQYF. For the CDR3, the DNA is TGCGCCAGCGGCCGGGGACAGGGAACCCCCGCCTCGGATACGCAGTATTTT.

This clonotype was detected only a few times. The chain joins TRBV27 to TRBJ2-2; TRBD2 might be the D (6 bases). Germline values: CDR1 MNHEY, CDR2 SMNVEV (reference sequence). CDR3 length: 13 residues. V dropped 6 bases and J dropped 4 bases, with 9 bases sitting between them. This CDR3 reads CASRRSGTGELFF. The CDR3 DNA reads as TGTGCCAGCAGACGTAGCGGCACCGGGGAGCTGTTTTTT.

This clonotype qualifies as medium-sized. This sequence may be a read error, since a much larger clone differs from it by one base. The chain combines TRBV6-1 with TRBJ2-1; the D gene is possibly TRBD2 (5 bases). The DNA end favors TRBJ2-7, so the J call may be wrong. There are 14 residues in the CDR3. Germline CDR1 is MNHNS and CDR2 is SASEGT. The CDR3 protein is CASSESLDNNEQYF. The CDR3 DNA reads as TGTGCCAGCAGTGAATCACTAGATAACAATGAGCAGTACTTC.

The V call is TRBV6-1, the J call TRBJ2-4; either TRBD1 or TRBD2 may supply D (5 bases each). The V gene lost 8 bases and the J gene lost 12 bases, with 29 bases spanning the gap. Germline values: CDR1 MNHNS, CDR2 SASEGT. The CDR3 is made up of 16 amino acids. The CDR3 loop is CASRELGVSDTDTQYF. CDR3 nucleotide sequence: TGTGCCAGCCGCGAATTGGGGGTAAGCGACACAGATACTCAGTACTTC.

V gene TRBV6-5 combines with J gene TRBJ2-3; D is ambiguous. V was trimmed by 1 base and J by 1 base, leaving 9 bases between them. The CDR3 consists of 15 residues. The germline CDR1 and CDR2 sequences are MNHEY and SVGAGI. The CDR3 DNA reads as TGTGCCAGCAGTTACTTCGCTGGGGGCACAGATACGCAGTATTTT. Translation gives CASSYFAGGTDTQYF.

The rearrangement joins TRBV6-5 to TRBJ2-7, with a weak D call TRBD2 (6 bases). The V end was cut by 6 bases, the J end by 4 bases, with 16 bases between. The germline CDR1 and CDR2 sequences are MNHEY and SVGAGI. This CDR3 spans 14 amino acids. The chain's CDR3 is CASRYGTPNYEQYF. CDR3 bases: TGTGCCAGCAGATACGGGACTCCGAATTACGAGCAGTACTTC.

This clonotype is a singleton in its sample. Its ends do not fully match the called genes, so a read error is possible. The CDR3 nucleotides are TGTGCCAGGAGGCTGAGAGCCAGGAATATTCAGTATTTC. Encoded protein: CARRLRARNIQYF. The chain joins TRBV6-1 to TRBJ2-4, with D unresolved. Looked up from germline, CDR1 is MNHNS and CDR2 is SASEGT. The CDR3 covers 13 residues.